Below are 5 T cell receptor beta chains sequenced from a single sample in a study of identical twins. TCRdb used MiXCR to reprocess the 5' RACE reads, holding one entry per CDR3 protein. The sample lists fewer than 250,000 distinct CDR3 sequences; 7.5% were seen once. This sample was shared with a second study, whose subject was yellow fever vaccine responses in identical twins.

Sequencing was done on a sample of CD8+ T cells sorted from blood. These TCRs come from a woman aged 18-35 years in good health.

In its sample, this clonotype was seen a few times. The chain couples TRBV29-1 to TRBJ2-1; the D is unclear. Trimming removed 5 bases from V and 6 bases from J, with 20 bases in between. CDR3 length: 15 residues. The germline gives CDR1 SQVTM, CDR2 ANQGSEA. CDR3 sequence reads: CSVLGSGPIGNEQFF. CDR3 coding DNA: TGCAGCGTTCTGGGTAGTGGGCCCATCGGCAATGAGCAGTTCTTC.

This clonotype showed up many times. V is TRBV7-8 and J is TRBJ2-1; 8 bases are shared with TRBD1. The length of the CDR3 is 12 residues. CDR1 is SGHVS, CDR2 FQNEAQ, per germline. V was pared by 0 bases and J by 15 bases, with 4 bases of the junction left unmatched. CDR3 loop: CASSLAGTGGFF. The CDR3 nucleotides are TGTGCCAGCAGCTTAGCGGGGACAGGAGGGTTCTTC.

This clonotype was counted many times. The J gene is TRBJ2-3, the V gene TRBV7-2; D is possibly TRBD2 (6 bases). CDR1 is SGHTA, CDR2 FQGNSA, per germline. The CDR3 loop spans 15 amino acids. V shed 4 bases and J shed 0 bases, with 11 bases lying between them. The CDR3 nucleotides are TGTGCCAGCAGCTCCGGGACTCTGAGCACAGATACGCAGTATTTT. This codes for CASSSGTLSTDTQYF. Drawing the rest from reference TRBV7-2 and TRBJ2-3, the complete variable domain is GAGVSQSPSNKVTEKGKDVELRCDPISGHTALYWYRQSLGQGLEFLIYFQGNSAPDKSGLPSDRFSAERTGGSVSTLTIQRTQQEDSAVYLCASSSGTLSTDTQYFGPGTRLTVL.

The rearrangement links TRBV11-2 to TRBJ2-7, with 14 positions matching TRBD2. J was trimmed by 2 bases and V by 5 bases; bases with no gene match: 11. The CDR3 extends over 18 amino acids. Per germline, CDR1 SGHAT and CDR2 FQNNGV. The DNA of the CDR3 is TGTGCCAGCAGCCCCTCGGCGAGGACTAGCGGGAGGCCCTACGAGCAGTACTTC. Translation: CASSPSARTSGRPYEQYF.

This clonotype showed up just a few times. V is TRBV20-1 and J is TRBJ1-2, with D perhaps matching TRBD1 (5 bases). Germline V gene data show CDR1 as DFQATT and CDR2 as SNEGSKA (reference sequence). Between the trimmed V and J ends, which lost 2 bases and 2 bases, there was a span of 9 bases. The CDR3 spans 13 residues. CDR3 loop: CSARLQENYGYTF. The CDR3 DNA is TGCAGTGCTAGACTACAGGAAAACTATGGCTACACCTTC.